The next 23 T cell receptor beta chains were all read from a single sample in a study of T cells in localized non-small cell lung cancer. Profiling relied on immunoSEQ multiplex PCR, and the TCRdb table lists in-frame clones only, not all of them. The data show 70,000 or so clones, approximately 84% seen once. Sequenced here: peripheral blood, sampled before any cancer treatment. These receptors came from a female donor of 60 years or more with stage I lung adenocarcinoma.

In its sample, this clone was seen once. Written as DNA, the CDR3 is TGTGCCAGCAGCTTACTTCCGGGTTCCTACGAGCAGTACTTC. The encoded protein is CASSLLPGSYEQYF. This chain joins TRBV7-3 and TRBJ2-7; D is unclear. The CDR3 totals 14 residues. Trimming stripped 2 bases from V and 1 base from J, with 9 bases between. Germline V lookup: CDR1 SGHTA, CDR2 FQGTGA.

J is TRBJ1-2 and V is TRBV7-9; D perhaps matches TRBD1 (5 bases). V was cut by 0 bases and J by 3 bases, with 14 bases left in between. This CDR3 has 16 amino acids. Germline V gene lookup returns CDR1 SEHNR and CDR2 FQNEAQ (reference sequence). The CDR3 coding sequence is TGTGCCAGCAGCTTAGCGCTTGGGGGTGACTACTATGGCTACACCTTC. Its protein product is CASSLALGGDYYGYTF. The complete variable domain, with remaining parts taken from reference TRBV7-9 and TRBJ1-2, reads DTGVSQNPRHKITKRGQNVTFRCDPISEHNRLYWYRQTLGQGPEFLTYFQNEAQLEKSRLLSDRFSAERPKGSFSTLEIQRTEQGDSAMYLCASSLALGGDYYGYTFGSGTRLTVV.

J is TRBJ1-5 and V is TRBV19; a possible D gene is TRBD1 (5 bases). The CDR3 spans 17 residues. Trimming pared 7 bases from V and 0 bases from J, leaving 19 bases between. Germline V CDR1 and CDR2: LNHDA, SQIVND (reference sequence). This CDR3 is CASIRSEGLYSNQPQHF. In DNA, the CDR3 is TGTGCCAGTATTAGATCCGAGGGGCTATATAGCAATCAGCCCCAGCATTTT.

This sequence joins TRBV7-2 and TRBJ1-6; D not certain. The CDR3 is 12 amino acids. Germline V gene lookup returns CDR1 SGHTA and CDR2 FQGNSA. The ends were cut back, 3 bases at V and 6 bases at J, with 3 bases in the middle. The CDR3, as DNA: TGTGCCAGCAGCTTTCCTAATTCACCCCTCCACTTT. Residues: CASSFPNSPLHF.

The chain employs TRBV11-3 and TRBJ1-4, with D unclear. Per the germline V gene, CDR1 is SGHNT and CDR2 is YENEEA. Trimming cost V 1 base and J 5 bases, with 11 bases left between them. The CDR3 covers 15 residues. DNA for the CDR3: TGTGCCAGCAGCTTAGGCCTGGAGAGGAATGAAAAACTGTTTTTT. This gives the protein CASSLGLERNEKLFF.

The CDR3 sequence: CASTRTGGYEQYF. In DNA, the CDR3 is TGTGCCAGCACCAGGACAGGGGGGTACGAGCAGTACTTC. V is TRBV6-1 and J is TRBJ2-7; TRBD1 aligns across 10 bases. The V segment lost 7 bases and the J segment 4 bases; nucleotides outside the gene matches: 4. This CDR3 is built from 13 residues. CDR1 is MNHNS, CDR2 SASEGT, per germline.

This clone was observed a few times. V is TRBV2 and J is TRBJ2-2; TRBD1 matches 8 bases. Germline CDR1 is SNHLY and CDR2 is FYNNEI. Trimming removed 7 bases from V and 4 bases from J; junction bases left unmatched: 5. There are 14 residues in the CDR3. The CDR3: CASKGQVRTGELFF. The CDR3 DNA sequence: TGTGCCAGCAAGGGACAGGTTCGCACCGGGGAGCTGTTTTTT.

The rearrangement joins TRBV5-1 to TRBJ1-1; 7 positions agree with TRBD1. The CDR3 contains 15 residues. The V gene's germline CDR1 is SGHRS and CDR2 YFSETQ. V lost 4 bases to trimming and J lost 4 bases; unmatched junction nucleotides: 10. This CDR3 reads CASSPSGTEFTEAFF. For the CDR3, the DNA is TGCGCCAGCAGCCCCAGCGGGACAGAATTCACTGAAGCTTTCTTT. Complete variable domain (other parts from reference TRBV5-1 and TRBJ1-1): KAGVTQTPRYLIKTRGQQVTLSCSPISGHRSVSWYQQTPGQGLQFLFEYFSETQRNKGNFPGRFSGRQFSNSRSEMNVSTLELGDSALYLCASSPSGTEFTEAFFGQGTRLTVV.

On this clone itself: The sample has other DNA sequences that encode this CDR3 too. The chain has TRBV6-5 and TRBJ1-6, with 9 bases lining up with TRBD1. This CDR3 has 15 amino acids. V lost 1 base to trimming and J lost 7 bases; unmatched junction nucleotides: 2. Germline V gives CDR1 MNHEY, CDR2 SVGAGI. This CDR3 reads CASSYFGTGNSPLHF. DNA for the CDR3: TGTGCCAGCAGTTACTTCGGGACAGGGAATTCACCCCTCCACTTT.

V is TRBV19 and J is TRBJ1-6; D perhaps matches TRBD1 (5 bases). Germline assignment: CDR1 LNHDA and CDR2 SQIVND (reference sequence). Trimming removed 2 bases from V and 7 bases from J, with 12 bases in between. There are 15 residues in the CDR3. CDR3 loop: CASSITGLGNSPLHF. The CDR3 DNA follows: TGTGCCAGTAGTATAACAGGCCTGGGGAATTCACCCCTCCACTTT.

V usage is TRBV11-2 and J usage is TRBJ2-5; possibly TRBD1 or TRBD2 for D (5 bases each). V was shortened by 6 bases and J by 5 bases, with 13 bases between the two germline ends. The CDR3 is 13 residues long. From germline, CDR1 is SGHAT and CDR2 FQNNGV. For the CDR3, the DNA is TGTGCCAGCAGACCCCAGGGCGGGGAGACCCAGTACTTC. Amino acid sequence: CASRPQGGETQYF.

The rearrangement links TRBV27 to TRBJ1-5, with 10 bases identical to TRBD1. Germline V lookup: CDR1 MNHEY, CDR2 SMNVEV (reference sequence). The CDR3 sequence is 15 residues long. V was clipped by 3 bases and J by 5 bases; unmatched bases: 4. The CDR3: CASSLVGQGYQPQHF. Written as DNA, the CDR3 is TGTGCCAGCAGTTTGGTGGGACAGGGGTATCAGCCCCAGCATTTT.

The V and J genes are TRBV6-6 and TRBJ2-1; the match to TRBD2 covers 9 bases. The V and J ends lost 4 bases and 4 bases, in that order; junction bases with no gene match: 8. Germline CDR1 and CDR2: MNHNY and SVGAGI (reference sequence). The CDR3 sequence is 16 residues long. This chain's CDR3 is CASSSLAGDKYNEQFF. Written as DNA, the CDR3 is TGTGCCAGCAGTTCTTTAGCGGGAGACAAGTACAATGAGCAGTTCTTC.

The V call is TRBV21-1, the J call TRBJ2-7; TRBD2, the D gene given by the table, was not confirmed from the DNA. TRBV21-1 is given as a pseudogene. The CDR3 runs to 15 residues. CDR3 DNA sequence: TGTGCCAGCAACGAAACTAGCGGGAGAGTCTACGAGCAGTACTTC. Translation gives CASNETSGRVYEQYF.

The chain links TRBV2 to TRBJ2-7; 9 nucleotides match TRBD1. V lost 5 bases to trimming and J lost 3 bases; unmatched junction nucleotides: 5. The germline V gene encodes CDR1 SNHLY and CDR2 FYNNEI. The CDR3 length is 14 residues. The CDR3 coding sequence is TGTGCCAGCAGTCGGACAGGGGTCAGCTACGAGCAGTACTTC. Its protein product is CASSRTGVSYEQYF. The variable domain in full, with the rest retrieved from reference TRBV2 and TRBJ2-7, is EPEVTQTPSHQVTQMGQEVILRCVPISNHLYFYWYRQILGQKVEFLVSFYNNEISEKSEIFDDQFSVERPDGSNFTLKIRSTKLEDSAMYFCASSRTGVSYEQYFGPGTRLTVT.

J is TRBJ1-3 and V is TRBV5-1; tentatively, D is TRBD1 (6 bases). V lost 0 bases and J 3 bases, leaving 16 bases between the germline ends. The CDR3 runs 17 residues. Germline-derived CDR1 and CDR2 are SGHRS and YFSETQ. The CDR3 nucleotides are TGCGCCAGCAGCTTGGCCGAGGGGGGGCTGAATGGAAACACCATATATTTT. Amino acid sequence: CASSLAEGGLNGNTIYF.

The CDR3 spells CASVRGGFYEQYF. The CDR3 DNA follows: TGTGCCAGCGTGCGGGGGGGCTTCTACGAGCAGTACTTC. This chain uses TRBV6-1 with TRBJ2-7; 9 nucleotides line up with TRBD2. The CDR3 totals 13 residues. Germline loops: CDR1 MNHNS, CDR2 SASEGT. V lost 8 bases to trimming and J lost 3 bases; unmatched junction nucleotides: 5.

This chain uses TRBV28 with TRBJ2-3, with 9 bases matching TRBD2. Germline CDR1 MDHEN, CDR2 SYDVKM. The CDR3 sequence is 16 residues long. V gave up 0 bases and J gave up 5 bases; unmatched junction bases: 6. The CDR3 is CASSLWREGPKDTQYF. CDR3 DNA sequence: TGTGCCAGCAGTTTATGGCGGGAGGGCCCCAAAGATACGCAGTATTTT.

This chain connects TRBV7-9 to TRBJ2-1, with D unclear. This CDR3 region has 12 residues. The ends were cut back, 1 base at V and 7 bases at J, with 5 bases in the middle. Germline CDR1 reads SEHNR; CDR2 reads FQNEAQ (reference sequence). In nucleotides, the CDR3 is TGTGCCAGCAGCTTAGTTGCTAATGAGCAGTTCTTC. The encoded protein is CASSLVANEQFF.

J is TRBJ1-2 and V is TRBV4-1, with D tentatively TRBD1 (6 bases). Trimming pared 1 base from V and 4 bases from J, leaving 10 bases between. This CDR3 region has 14 residues. Germline loops: CDR1 MGHRA, CDR2 YSYEKL. The CDR3 protein is CASSQVSDSYGYTF. DNA for the CDR3: TGCGCCAGCAGCCAAGTATCGGACAGCTATGGCTACACCTTC.

This clone has only a few counts. V is TRBV7-8 and J is TRBJ2-6, with D tentatively TRBD1 (5 bases). Germline assignment: CDR1 SGHVS and CDR2 FQNEAQ. This CDR3 comprises 18 residues. V lost 6 bases and J 0 bases, leaving 18 bases between the germline ends. In nucleotides, the CDR3 is TGTGCCAGCAGTCCTGTAGGGGTAGATTTCTCTGGGGCCAACGTCCTGACTTTC. Its protein product is CASSPVGVDFSGANVLTF. The whole variable domain, remainder taken from reference TRBV7-8 and TRBJ2-6, is GAGVSQSPRYKVAKRGQDVALRCDPISGHVSLFWYQQALGQGPEFLTYFQNEAQLDKSGLPSDRFFAERPEGSVSTLKIQRTQQEDSAVYLCASSPVGVDFSGANVLTFGAGSRLTVL.

The rearrangement uses TRBV6-5 and TRBJ2-7; tentatively, D is TRBD1 (6 bases). The CDR3 extends over 15 amino acids. Per the germline V gene, CDR1 is MNHEY and CDR2 is SVGAGI. The ends were cut back, 5 bases at V and 3 bases at J, with 17 bases in the middle. CDR3 DNA sequence: TGTGCCAGCAGTCGCCCCGGGACAACCCTCTACGAGCAGTACTTC. Translating gives CASSRPGTTLYEQYF.

The V call is TRBV4-1, the J call TRBJ1-2; D gene uncertain. The CDR3 extends over 15 amino acids. V shed 2 bases and J shed 8 bases, with 18 bases lying between them. The germline CDR1 and CDR2 sequences are MGHRA and YSYEKL. The CDR3 sequence is CASSQSRAEEWGYTF. In nucleotides, the CDR3 is TGCGCCAGCAGCCAATCCCGGGCCGAAGAGTGGGGCTACACCTTC.